This is a list of T cell receptor beta chains from one sample in a study of T cells in Graves' hyperthyroidism and ophthalmopathy. From the multiplex PCR reads, TCRdb called clonotypes with MiXCR, one entry per CDR3 protein. In the table there are roughly 250,000 distinct CDR3 sequences, 20% to 25% of which are singletons. Sequenced material: blood. Every receptor here comes from a man aged 25-40 years with Graves' ophthalmopathy. Each CDR3 is given with its conserved first and last residue. The D gene is left open where the match is weak. Only some rows state a clone size, as once, few, many or a class for expanded clones.

v_gene,d_gene,j_gene,abundance,CDR3nt,CDR3aa
TRBV27,TRBD1,TRBJ1-2,once,TGTGCCAGCAGCTACTCCCCGTCCAGACAGGGGGACTACACCTTC,CASSYSPSRQGDYTF
TRBV3-1,TRBD2,TRBJ2-3,many,TGTGCCAGCAGCCCGACTAGCGGGAGAACAGATACGCAGTATTTT,CASSPTSGRTDTQYF
TRBV28,TRBD2,TRBJ2-5,many,TGTGCCAGCAGTCGGGGCTTTCTAGCGGGTTCGTCGGAGACCCAGTACTTC,CASSRGFLAGSSETQYF
TRBV7-3,TRBD1,TRBJ1-6,once,TGTGCCAGCAGCCACTCTCCGACAGGGCCCAATTCACCCCTCCACTTT,CASSHSPTGPNSPLHF
TRBV5-1,TRBD1,TRBJ2-7,many,TGCGCCAGCAGCTTGACAGGGGGAATTAGCTACGAGCAGTACTTC,CASSLTGGISYEQYF
TRBV18,.,TRBJ2-5,few,TGTGCCAGCTCACCCAACGGACCCAAGGAGACCCAGTACTTC,CASSPNGPKETQYF
TRBV28,.,TRBJ2-7,.,TGTGCCAGCACCTCTTTTTATGCTGTACCCTACGAGCAGTACTTC,CASTSFYAVPYEQYF
TRBV7-9,TRBD1,TRBJ1-2,few,TGTGCCAGCAGCATACAGGGGGCCAGTCTATCCGGCTACACCTTC,CASSIQGASLSGYTF
TRBV20-1,TRBD2,TRBJ2-3,many,TGCAGTGCCAGGACTAGCGGGATGGGCGCAGATACGCAGTATTTT,CSARTSGMGADTQYF
TRBV7-2,.,TRBJ2-7,many,TGTGCCAGCAGCTCCCCAGATAGCGGATACGAGCAGTACTTC,CASSSPDSGYEQYF
TRBV6-2/TRBV6-3,.,TRBJ2-7,.,TGTGCCAGCAGTTATCCGGCGCACACCTACGAGCAGTACTTC,CASSYPAHTYEQYF
TRBV11-2,TRBD2,TRBJ2-3,.,TGTGCCAGCAGCTTAGTGGGACTAGCGGGATTGAGCGTCACAGATACGCAGTATTTT,CASSLVGLAGLSVTDTQYF
TRBV29-1,TRBD1,TRBJ2-3,many,TGCAGCGCAGAGAGGACAGGGGGATACACAGATACGCAGTATTTT,CSAERTGGYTDTQYF
TRBV5-1,.,TRBJ2-1,.,TGCGCCAGCAGCCCGGACACACCAATAATGGGGCAGTTCTTC,CASSPDTPIMGQFF
TRBV7-9,.,TRBJ2-7,once,TGTGCCAGCAGCCCCCTGGGGGGCTCCTACGAGCAGTACTTC,CASSPLGGSYEQYF
TRBV7-3,.,TRBJ2-2,.,TGTGCCAGCAGCTTAACGCCTCCGGGACTCCGTGCCGTGGAGCTGTTTTTT,CASSLTPPGLRAVELFF
TRBV5-1,.,TRBJ2-3,few,TGCGCCAGCAGCCCCCCCACCGGCGCAGATACGCAGTATTTT,CASSPPTGADTQYF
TRBV15,.,TRBJ2-1,many,TGTGCCACCAGCGGTCAATCAGGGAGCAACTCCTACAATGAGCAGTTCTTC,CATSGQSGSNSYNEQFF
TRBV2,.,TRBJ2-3,many,TGTGCCAGCAGTGACGTGGGGCGTCTGGATACGCAGTATTTT,CASSDVGRLDTQYF
TRBV6-1,.,TRBJ1-6,.,TGTGCCAGCACTGGCTGGGCCCCAAATTCACCCCTCCACTTT,CASTGWAPNSPLHF
TRBV11-2,.,TRBJ2-7,many,TGTGCCAGCAGCCCCCAGGGCGGGGAGCAGTACTTC,CASSPQGGEQYF
TRBV7-2,TRBD2,TRBJ2-1,.,TGTGCCAGCAGCCTGACTAGCAACCGCTACAATGAGCAGTTCTTC,CASSLTSNRYNEQFF
TRBV7-9,TRBD2,TRBJ2-1,few,TGTGCCAGCAGCTTAGATGGCCTCGGGAGGGCGGCTGAGCAGTTCTTC,CASSLDGLGRAAEQFF
TRBV20-1,.,TRBJ2-7,many,TGCAGTGCTAGAGACCTAAGGAGCTCCTACGAGCAGTACTTC,CSARDLRSSYEQYF
TRBV19,TRBD2,TRBJ2-7,.,TGTGCCAGTAGTATAGTGGCTAGCGGGAACTACGAGCAGTACTTC,CASSIVASGNYEQYF
TRBV7-2,TRBD2,TRBJ2-3,few,TGTGCCAGCAGCCCAGGGACTACCGATAGGGATACGCAGTATTTT,CASSPGTTDRDTQYF
TRBV20-1,TRBD2,TRBJ2-3,few,TGCAGTCACCCCTCCGGGACTAGCGGCACAGATACGCAGTATTTT,CSHPSGTSGTDTQYF
TRBV19,.,TRBJ1-6,.,TGTGCCAGTAGTATATCGCTCAATTCACCCCTCCACTTT,CASSISLNSPLHF
TRBV12-3/TRBV12-4,TRBD2,TRBJ2-5,many,TGTGCCAGCAGTTTTCCAGCGGGAGGTCGGACCCAGTACTTC,CASSFPAGGRTQYF
TRBV5-6,.,TRBJ1-1,many,TGTGCCAGCAGCCACCAGTTAGGGACTGGGAACACTGAAGCTTTCTTT,CASSHQLGTGNTEAFF
TRBV6-1,TRBD1,TRBJ1-5,many,TGTGCCAGCAGTGAAGCCGTTACAGGGGACCTTCAGCCCCAGCATTTT,CASSEAVTGDLQPQHF
TRBV12-3/TRBV12-4,.,TRBJ1-1,.,TGTGCCAGCAGTTTTTGGGAGAGGAACACTGAAGCTTTCTTT,CASSFWERNTEAFF
TRBV3-1,TRBD1,TRBJ1-2,many,TGTGCCAGCAGGCTCGACAGGGGATCCTATGGCTACACCTTC,CASRLDRGSYGYTF
TRBV6-1,.,TRBJ2-2,.,TGTGCCAGCAGGAACGAGGTTACCGGGGAGCTGTTTTTT,CASRNEVTGELFF
TRBV5-1,TRBD1,TRBJ1-1,many,TGCGCCAGCAGCTTACACAAGGGACAGGGGGCCCCAGCTTTCTTT,CASSLHKGQGAPAFF
TRBV14,.,TRBJ1-4,.,TGTGCCAGCAGCCAAGATGGGAGGTCGCGTGAAAAACTGTTTTTT,CASSQDGRSREKLFF
TRBV6-2/TRBV6-3,TRBD1,TRBJ2-7,.,TGTGCCAGCAGTGACGGGACAGGGACCTACGAGCAGTACTTC,CASSDGTGTYEQYF
TRBV7-9,TRBD2,TRBJ2-7,many,TGTGCCAGCAGCTTACCGGGGAGGGTCTACGAGCAGTACTTC,CASSLPGRVYEQYF
TRBV15,.,TRBJ1-1,few,TGTGCCACCAGCAGAGGTACTCGGGGAATGAACACTGAAGCTTTCTTT,CATSRGTRGMNTEAFF
TRBV5-1,TRBD2,TRBJ2-1,few,TGCGCCAGCGTAAGGACTAGCGGGATAGGTGAGCAGTTCTTC,CASVRTSGIGEQFF
TRBV28,TRBD1,TRBJ1-1,many,TGTGCCAGCAGTTTATCAGGGGGCAGAGGCACTGAAGCTTTCTTT,CASSLSGGRGTEAFF